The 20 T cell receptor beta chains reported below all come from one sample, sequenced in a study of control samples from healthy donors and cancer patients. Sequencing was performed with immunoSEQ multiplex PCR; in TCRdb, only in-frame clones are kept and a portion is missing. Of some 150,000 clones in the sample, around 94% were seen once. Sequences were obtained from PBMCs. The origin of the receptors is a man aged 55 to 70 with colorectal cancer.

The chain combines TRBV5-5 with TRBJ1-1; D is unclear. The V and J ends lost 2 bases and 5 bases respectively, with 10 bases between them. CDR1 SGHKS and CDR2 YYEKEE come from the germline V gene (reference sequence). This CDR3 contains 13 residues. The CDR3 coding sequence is TGTGCCAGCAGCTTATCCACCAGGACTGAAGCTTTCTTT. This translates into CASSLSTRTEAFF.

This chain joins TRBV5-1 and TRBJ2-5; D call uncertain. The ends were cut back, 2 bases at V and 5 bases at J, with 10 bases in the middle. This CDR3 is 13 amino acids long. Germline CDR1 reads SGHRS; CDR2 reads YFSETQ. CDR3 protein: CASSFNLDETQYF. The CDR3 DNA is TGCGCCAGCAGCTTTAACCTAGACGAGACCCAGTACTTC. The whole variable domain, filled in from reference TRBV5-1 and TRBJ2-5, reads KAGVTQTPRYLIKTRGQQVTLSCSPISGHRSVSWYQQTPGQGLQFLFEYFSETQRNKGNFPGRFSGRQFSNSRSEMNVSTLELGDSALYLCASSFNLDETQYFGPGTRLLVL.

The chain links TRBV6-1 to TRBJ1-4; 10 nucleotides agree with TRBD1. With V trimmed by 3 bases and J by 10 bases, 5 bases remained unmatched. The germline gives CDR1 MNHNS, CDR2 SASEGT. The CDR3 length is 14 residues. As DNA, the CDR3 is TGTGCCAGCAGTGAGGACAGGGGGGTAGGAAAACTGTTTTTT. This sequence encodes CASSEDRGVGKLFF.

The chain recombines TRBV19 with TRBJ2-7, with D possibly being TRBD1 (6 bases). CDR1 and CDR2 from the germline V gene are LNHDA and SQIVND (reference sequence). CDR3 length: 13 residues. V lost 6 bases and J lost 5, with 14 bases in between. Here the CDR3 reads CASSDRSLDEQYF. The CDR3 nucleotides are TGTGCCAGTAGCGACAGGTCTCTCGACGAGCAGTACTTC.

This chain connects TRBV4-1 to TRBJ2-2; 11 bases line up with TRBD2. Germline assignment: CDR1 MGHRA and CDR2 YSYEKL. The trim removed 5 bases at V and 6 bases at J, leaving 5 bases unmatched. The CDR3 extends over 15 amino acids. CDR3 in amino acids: CASSGLAGGSGELFF. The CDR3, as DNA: TGCGCCAGCAGCGGTCTAGCGGGGGGCTCCGGGGAGCTGTTTTTT.

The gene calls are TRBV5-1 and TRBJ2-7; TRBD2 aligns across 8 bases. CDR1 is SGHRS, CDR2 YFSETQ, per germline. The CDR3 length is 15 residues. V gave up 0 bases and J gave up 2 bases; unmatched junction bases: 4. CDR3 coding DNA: TGCGCCAGCAGCTTGGCCAGCGGGGGTACCTACGAGCAGTACTTC. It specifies CASSLASGGTYEQYF.

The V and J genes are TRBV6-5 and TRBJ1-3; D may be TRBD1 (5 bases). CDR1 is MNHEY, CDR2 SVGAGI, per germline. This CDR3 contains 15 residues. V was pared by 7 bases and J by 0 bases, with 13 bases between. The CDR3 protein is CASIRDRSSGNTIYF. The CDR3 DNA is TGTGCCAGCATCCGGGACCGAAGCTCTGGAAACACCATATATTTT.

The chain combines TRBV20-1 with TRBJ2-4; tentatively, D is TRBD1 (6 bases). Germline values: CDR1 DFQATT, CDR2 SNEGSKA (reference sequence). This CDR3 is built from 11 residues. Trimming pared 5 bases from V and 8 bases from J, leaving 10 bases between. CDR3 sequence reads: CSALQGDIQYF. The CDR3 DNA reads TGCAGTGCTTTACAGGGAGACATTCAGTACTTC.

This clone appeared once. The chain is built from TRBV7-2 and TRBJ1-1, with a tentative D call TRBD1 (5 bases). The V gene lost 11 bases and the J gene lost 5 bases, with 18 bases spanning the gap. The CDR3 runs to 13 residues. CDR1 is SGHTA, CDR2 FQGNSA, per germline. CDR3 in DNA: TGTGCCCTGGGCGGGAGAAAGGGGACTGAAGCTTTCTTT. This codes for CALGGRKGTEAFF.

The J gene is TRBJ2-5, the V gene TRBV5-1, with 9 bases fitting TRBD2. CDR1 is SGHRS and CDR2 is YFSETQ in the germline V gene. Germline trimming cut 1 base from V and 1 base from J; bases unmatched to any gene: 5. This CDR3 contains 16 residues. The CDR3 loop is CASSLQAGGLQETQYF. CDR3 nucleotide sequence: TGCGCCAGCAGCTTGCAAGCGGGGGGTCTCCAAGAGACCCAGTACTTC.

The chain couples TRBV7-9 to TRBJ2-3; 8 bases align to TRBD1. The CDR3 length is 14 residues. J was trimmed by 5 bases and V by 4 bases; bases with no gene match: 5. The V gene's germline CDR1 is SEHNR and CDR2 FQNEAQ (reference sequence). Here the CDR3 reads CASSSGQGIDTQYF. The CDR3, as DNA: TGTGCCAGCAGCTCAGGACAGGGAATAGATACGCAGTATTTT.

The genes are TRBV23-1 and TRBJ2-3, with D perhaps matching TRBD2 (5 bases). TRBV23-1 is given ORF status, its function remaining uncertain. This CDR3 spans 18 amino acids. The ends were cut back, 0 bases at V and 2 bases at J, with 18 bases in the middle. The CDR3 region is CASSQSFEGGAFTDTQYF. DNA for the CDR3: TGCGCCAGCAGTCAATCTTTCGAGGGCGGAGCATTCACAGATACGCAGTATTTT.

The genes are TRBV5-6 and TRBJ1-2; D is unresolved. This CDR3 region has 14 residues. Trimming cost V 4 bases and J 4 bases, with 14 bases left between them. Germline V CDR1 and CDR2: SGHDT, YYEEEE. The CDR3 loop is CASSTTLIPYGYTF. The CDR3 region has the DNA TGTGCCAGCAGCACAACCCTGATCCCCTATGGCTACACCTTC. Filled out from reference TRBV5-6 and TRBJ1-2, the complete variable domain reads DAGVTQSPTHLIKTRGQQVTLRCSPKSGHDTVSWYQQALGQGPQFIFQYYEEEERQRGNFPDRFSGHQFPNYSSELNVNALLLGDSALYLCASSTTLIPYGYTFGSGTRLTVV.

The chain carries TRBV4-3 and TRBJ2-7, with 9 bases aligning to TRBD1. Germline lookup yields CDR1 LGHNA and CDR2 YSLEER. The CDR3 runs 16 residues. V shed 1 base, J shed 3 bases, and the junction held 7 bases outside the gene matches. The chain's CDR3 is CASSQGRQGENYEQYF. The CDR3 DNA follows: TGCGCCAGCAGCCAAGGCCGACAGGGGGAAAACTACGAGCAGTACTTC.

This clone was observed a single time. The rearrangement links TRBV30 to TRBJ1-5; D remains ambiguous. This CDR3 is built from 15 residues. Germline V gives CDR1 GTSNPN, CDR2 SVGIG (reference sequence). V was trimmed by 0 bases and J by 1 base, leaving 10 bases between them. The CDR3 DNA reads TGTGCCTGGAGTGTACCAAACGAAAGCAATCAGCCCCAGCATTTT. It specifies CAWSVPNESNQPQHF. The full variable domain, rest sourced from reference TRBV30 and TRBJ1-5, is SQTIHQWPATLVQPVGSPLSLECTVEGTSNPNLYWYRQAAGRGLQLLFYSVGIGQISSEVPQNLSASRPQDRQFILSSKKLLLSDSGFYLCAWSVPNESNQPQHFGDGTRLSIL.

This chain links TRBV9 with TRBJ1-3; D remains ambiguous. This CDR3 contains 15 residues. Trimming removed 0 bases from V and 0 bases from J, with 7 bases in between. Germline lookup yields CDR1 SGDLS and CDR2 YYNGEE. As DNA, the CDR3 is TGTGCCAGCAGCGTAGAGGCAGGCTCTGGAAACACCATATATTTT. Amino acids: CASSVEAGSGNTIYF.

The CDR3 sequence is CASTPRRGSMNTEAFF. DNA for the CDR3: TGCGCCAGCACCCCGAGGAGGGGGTCCATGAACACTGAAGCTTTCTTT. The gene calls are TRBV5-1 and TRBJ1-1; D perhaps matches TRBD1 (6 bases). The V gene's germline CDR1 is SGHRS and CDR2 YFSETQ. Trimming pared 6 bases from V and 0 bases from J, leaving 18 bases between. The CDR3 contains 16 residues.

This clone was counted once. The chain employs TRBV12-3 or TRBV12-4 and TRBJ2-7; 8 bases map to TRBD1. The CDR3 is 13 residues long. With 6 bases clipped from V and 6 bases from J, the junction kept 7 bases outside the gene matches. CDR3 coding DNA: TGTGCCAGCAGGGCGCAGGGGGCAGCCGAGCAGTACTTC. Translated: CASRAQGAAEQYF.

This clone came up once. The CDR3, as DNA: TGTGCCAGCAGCGTAGGGACCTGGGGGCCAGATACGCAGTATTTT. It specifies CASSVGTWGPDTQYF. This chain joins TRBV9 and TRBJ2-3, with D perhaps TRBD1 (6 bases). This CDR3 has 15 amino acids. V was shortened by 0 bases and J by 4 bases, with 12 bases between the two germline ends. CDR1 is SGDLS and CDR2 is YYNGEE in the germline V gene.

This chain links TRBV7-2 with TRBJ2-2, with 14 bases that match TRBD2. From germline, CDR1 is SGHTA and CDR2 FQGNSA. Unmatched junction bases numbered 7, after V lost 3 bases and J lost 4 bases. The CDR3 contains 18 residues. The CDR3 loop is CASSFATSGGAGTGELFF. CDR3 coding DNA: TGTGCCAGCAGCTTTGCGACTAGCGGGGGGGCAGGCACCGGGGAGCTGTTTTTT.